This paragraph covers one TCR beta chain sequence. Its antigen remains unidentified. MiXCR, applied by TCRdb to the reads, yields one record per CDR3 protein. Of hundreds of thousands of distinct CDR3 sequences listed, about 33% were seen once; the top ten hold 15% to 20%. These data come from a study of T cell repertoires in cytomegalovirus infection. About the study: CMV epitopes in the study were HLA-C-restricted (recently identified) and HLA-B-restricted (well studied). Indications came from public TCR beta signatures; they pointed to CMV infection and to a matching HLA type.

Trimming pared 1 base from V and 0 bases from J, leaving 6 bases between. This CDR3 spans 14 amino acids. CDR1 and CDR2 (germline): SGHTA, FQGNSA. Findings and limits, study-wide: Dominant in the ex vivo response were TCR beta clonotypes restricted by HLA-C and specific for CMV.

The chain links TRBV7-2 to TRBJ1-1; D gene unclear. The source was cultured PBMCs, collected from culture after CMV antigen stimulation. This receptor was taken from a human donor in good health (CMV status not recorded). Some clones in this sample may be carry-over from other donors' samples. The CDR3 sequence is CASSLGWVNTEAFF. CDR3 nucleotides: TGTGCCAGCAGCTTAGGGTGGGTGAACACTGAAGCTTTCTTT.